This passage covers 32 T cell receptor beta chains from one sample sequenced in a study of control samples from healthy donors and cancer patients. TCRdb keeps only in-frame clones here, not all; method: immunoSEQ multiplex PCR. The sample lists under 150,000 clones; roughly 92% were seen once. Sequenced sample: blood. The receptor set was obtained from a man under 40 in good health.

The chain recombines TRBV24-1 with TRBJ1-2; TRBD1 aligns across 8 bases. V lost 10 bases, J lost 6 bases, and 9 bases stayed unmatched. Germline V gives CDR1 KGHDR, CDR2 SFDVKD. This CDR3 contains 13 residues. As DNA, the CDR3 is TGTGCCACTTCGGCCAGGGGGCAGGATGGCTACACCTTC. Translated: CATSARGQDGYTF.

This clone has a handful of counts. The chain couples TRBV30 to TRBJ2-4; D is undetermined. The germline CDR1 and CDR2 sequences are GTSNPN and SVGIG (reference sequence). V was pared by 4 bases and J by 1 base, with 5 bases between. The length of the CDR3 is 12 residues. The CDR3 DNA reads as TGTGCCTGGAATCCGGCCAAAAACATTCAGTACTTC. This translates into CAWNPAKNIQYF.

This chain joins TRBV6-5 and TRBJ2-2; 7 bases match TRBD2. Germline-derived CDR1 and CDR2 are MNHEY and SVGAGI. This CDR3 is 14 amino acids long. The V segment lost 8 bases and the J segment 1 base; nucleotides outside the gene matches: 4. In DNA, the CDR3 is TGTGCCAGCTCCTCGGGAGGGAACACCGGGGAGCTGTTTTTT. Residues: CASSSGGNTGELFF.

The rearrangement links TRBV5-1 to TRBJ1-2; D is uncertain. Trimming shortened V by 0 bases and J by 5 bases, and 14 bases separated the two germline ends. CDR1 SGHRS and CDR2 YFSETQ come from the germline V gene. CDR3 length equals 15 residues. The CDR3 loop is CASSLEGSRRYGYTF. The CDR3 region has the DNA TGCGCCAGCAGCTTGGAAGGGTCCAGGAGATATGGCTACACCTTC.

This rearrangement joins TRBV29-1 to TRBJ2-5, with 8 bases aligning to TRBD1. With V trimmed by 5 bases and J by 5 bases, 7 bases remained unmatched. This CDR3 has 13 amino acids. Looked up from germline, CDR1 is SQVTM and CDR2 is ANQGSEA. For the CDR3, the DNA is TGCAGCGTTTCCTCAGGGGGCCTTGAGACCCAGTACTTC. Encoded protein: CSVSSGGLETQYF.

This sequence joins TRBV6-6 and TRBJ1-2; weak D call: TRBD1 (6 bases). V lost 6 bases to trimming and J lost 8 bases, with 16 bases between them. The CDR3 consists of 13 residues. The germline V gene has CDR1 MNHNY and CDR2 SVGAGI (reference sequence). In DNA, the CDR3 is TGTGCCAGCAGAACCGGGGGCCCGGGGGGCTACACCTTC. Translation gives CASRTGGPGGYTF.

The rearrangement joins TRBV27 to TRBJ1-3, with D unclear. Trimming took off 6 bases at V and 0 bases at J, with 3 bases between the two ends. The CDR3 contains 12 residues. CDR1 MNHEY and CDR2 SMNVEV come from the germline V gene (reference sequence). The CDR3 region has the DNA TGTGCCAGCAGCTACTCTGGAAACACCATATATTTT. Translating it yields CASSYSGNTIYF.

Here the CDR3 reads CATSDHRDNYGYTF. The DNA for the CDR3 is TGTGCCACCAGTGATCACAGGGATAACTATGGCTACACCTTC. This rearrangement joins TRBV24-1 to TRBJ1-2; a weak D match, TRBD1 (6 bases). The length of the CDR3 is 14 residues. Germline lookup yields CDR1 KGHDR and CDR2 SFDVKD. Trimming removed 3 bases from V and 1 base from J, with 8 bases in between.

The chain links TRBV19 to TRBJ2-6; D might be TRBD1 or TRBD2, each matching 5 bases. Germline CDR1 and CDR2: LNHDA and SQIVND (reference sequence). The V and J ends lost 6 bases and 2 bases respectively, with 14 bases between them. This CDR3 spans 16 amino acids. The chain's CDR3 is CASSPNRGPGANVLTF. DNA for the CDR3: TGTGCCAGTAGCCCTAACCGGGGCCCTGGGGCCAACGTCCTGACTTTC.

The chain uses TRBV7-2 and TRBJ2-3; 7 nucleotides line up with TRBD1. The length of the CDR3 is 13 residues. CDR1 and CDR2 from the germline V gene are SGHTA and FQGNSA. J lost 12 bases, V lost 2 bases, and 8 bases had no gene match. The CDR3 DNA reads TGTGCCAGCAGCTTAACCCGACAGGGAGCACAGTATTTT. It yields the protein CASSLTRQGAQYF.

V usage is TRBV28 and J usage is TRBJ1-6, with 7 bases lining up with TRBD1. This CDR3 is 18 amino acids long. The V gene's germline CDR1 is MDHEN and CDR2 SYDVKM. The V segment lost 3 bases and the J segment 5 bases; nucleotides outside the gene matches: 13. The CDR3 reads CASSFTSQGGYDNSPLHF. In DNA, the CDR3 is TGTGCCAGCAGTTTCACGAGTCAGGGGGGATATGATAATTCACCCCTCCACTTT.

The CDR3 nucleotides read TGTGCCAGCAGCTTGGAGGGGGCGCGATATGGCTACACCTTC. Its protein is CASSLEGARYGYTF. This rearrangement joins TRBV11-2 to TRBJ1-2, with 7 nucleotides matching TRBD1. Germline V gives CDR1 SGHAT, CDR2 FQNNGV. The CDR3 consists of 14 residues. V dropped 3 bases and J dropped 5; count of bases not matched to a gene: 6. The entire variable domain, with the rest obtained from reference TRBV11-2 and TRBJ1-2, is as follows: EAGVAQSPRYKIIEKRQSVAFWCNPISGHATLYWYQQILGQGPKLLIQFQNNGVVDDSQLPKDRFSAERLKGVDSTLKIQPAKLEDSAVYLCASSLEGARYGYTFGSGTRLTVV.

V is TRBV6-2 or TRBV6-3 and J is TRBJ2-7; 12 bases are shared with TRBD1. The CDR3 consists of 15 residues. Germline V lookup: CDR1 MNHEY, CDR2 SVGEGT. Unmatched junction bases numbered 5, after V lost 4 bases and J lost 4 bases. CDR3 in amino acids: CASSSVGQGAYEQYV. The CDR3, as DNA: TGTGCCAGCAGTTCTGTGGGACAGGGGGCTTACGAGCAGTACGTC.

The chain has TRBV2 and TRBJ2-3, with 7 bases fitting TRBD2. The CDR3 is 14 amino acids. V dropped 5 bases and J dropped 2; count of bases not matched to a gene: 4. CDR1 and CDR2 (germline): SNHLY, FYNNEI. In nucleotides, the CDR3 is TGTGCCAGCAGTACGGGGGGTCACACAGATACGCAGTATTTT. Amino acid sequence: CASSTGGHTDTQYF. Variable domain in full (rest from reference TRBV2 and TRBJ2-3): EPEVTQTPSHQVTQMGQEVILRCVPISNHLYFYWYRQILGQKVEFLVSFYNNEISEKSEIFDDQFSVERPDGSNFTLKIRSTKLEDSAMYFCASSTGGHTDTQYFGPGTRLTVL.

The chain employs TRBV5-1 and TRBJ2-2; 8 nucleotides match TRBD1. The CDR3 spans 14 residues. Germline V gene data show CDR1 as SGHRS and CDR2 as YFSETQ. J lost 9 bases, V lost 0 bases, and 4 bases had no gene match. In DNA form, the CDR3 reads TGCGCCAGCAGCTTGGCCGGACAGGGAAGGGAGCTGTTTTTT. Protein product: CASSLAGQGRELFF.

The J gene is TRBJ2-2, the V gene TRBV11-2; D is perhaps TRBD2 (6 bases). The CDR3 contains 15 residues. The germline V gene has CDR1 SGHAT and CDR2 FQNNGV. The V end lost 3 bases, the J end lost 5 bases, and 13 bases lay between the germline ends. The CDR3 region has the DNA TGTGCCAGCAGCTTGCCCGGGGGTGGGACCGGGGAGCTGTTTTTT. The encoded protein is CASSLPGGGTGELFF.

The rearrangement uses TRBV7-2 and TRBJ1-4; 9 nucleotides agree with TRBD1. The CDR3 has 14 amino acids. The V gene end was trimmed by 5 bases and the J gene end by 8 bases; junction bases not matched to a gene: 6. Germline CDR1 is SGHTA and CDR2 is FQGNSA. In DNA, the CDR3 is TGTGCCAGCAGCACGGGACAGGGTGAAGAAAAACTGTTTTTT. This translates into CASSTGQGEEKLFF.

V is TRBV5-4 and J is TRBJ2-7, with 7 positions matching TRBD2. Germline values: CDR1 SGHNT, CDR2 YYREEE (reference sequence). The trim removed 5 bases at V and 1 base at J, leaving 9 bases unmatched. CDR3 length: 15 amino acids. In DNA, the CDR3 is TGTGCCAGCAGTCGGGTTGGGGGGGAATCCTACGAGCAGTACTTC. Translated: CASSRVGGESYEQYF.

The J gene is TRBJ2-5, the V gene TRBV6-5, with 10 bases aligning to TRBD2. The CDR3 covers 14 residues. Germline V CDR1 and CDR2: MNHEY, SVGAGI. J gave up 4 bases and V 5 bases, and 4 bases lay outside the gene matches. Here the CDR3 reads CASSPGTSAETQYF. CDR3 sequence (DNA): TGTGCCAGCAGTCCAGGGACTAGCGCAGAGACCCAGTACTTC.

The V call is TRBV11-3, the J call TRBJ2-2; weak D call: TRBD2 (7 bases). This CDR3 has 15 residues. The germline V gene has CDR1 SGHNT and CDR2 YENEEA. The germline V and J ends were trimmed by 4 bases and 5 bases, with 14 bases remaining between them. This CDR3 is CASSSPGGKTGELFF. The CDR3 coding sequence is TGTGCCAGCAGCTCCCCGGGGGGCAAAACCGGGGAGCTGTTTTTT. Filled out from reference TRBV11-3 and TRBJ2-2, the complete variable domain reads EAGVVQSPRYKIIEKKQPVAFWCNPISGHNTLYWYLQNLGQGPELLIRYENEEAVDDSQLPKDRFSAERLKGVDSTLKIQPAELGDSAVYLCASSSPGGKTGELFFGEGSRLTVL.

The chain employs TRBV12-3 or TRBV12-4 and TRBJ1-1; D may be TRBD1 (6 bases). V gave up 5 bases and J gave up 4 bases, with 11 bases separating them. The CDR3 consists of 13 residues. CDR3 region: CASSQGLGTEAFF. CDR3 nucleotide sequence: TGTGCCAGCAGTCAGGGGCTAGGCACTGAAGCTTTCTTT.

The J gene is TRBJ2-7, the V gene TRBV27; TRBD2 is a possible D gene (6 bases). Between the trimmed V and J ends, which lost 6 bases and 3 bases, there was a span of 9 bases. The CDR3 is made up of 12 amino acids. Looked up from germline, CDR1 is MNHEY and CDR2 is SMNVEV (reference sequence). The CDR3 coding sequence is TGTGCCAGCAGACCGGGAGACTACGAGCAGTACGTC. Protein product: CASRPGDYEQYV.

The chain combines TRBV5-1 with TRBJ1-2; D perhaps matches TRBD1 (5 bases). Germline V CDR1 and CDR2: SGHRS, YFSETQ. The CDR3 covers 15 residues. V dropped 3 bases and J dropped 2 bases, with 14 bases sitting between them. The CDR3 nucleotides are TGCGCCAGCAGCTCGGACCGGGACGGGAACTATGGCTACACCTTC. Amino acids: CASSSDRDGNYGYTF.

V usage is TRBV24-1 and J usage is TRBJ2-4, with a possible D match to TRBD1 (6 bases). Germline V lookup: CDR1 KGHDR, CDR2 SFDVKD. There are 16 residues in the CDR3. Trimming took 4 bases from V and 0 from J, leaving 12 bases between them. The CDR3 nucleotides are TGTGCCACCAGTGACACAAGGACAGTAGCCAAAAACATTCAGTACTTC. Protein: CATSDTRTVAKNIQYF.

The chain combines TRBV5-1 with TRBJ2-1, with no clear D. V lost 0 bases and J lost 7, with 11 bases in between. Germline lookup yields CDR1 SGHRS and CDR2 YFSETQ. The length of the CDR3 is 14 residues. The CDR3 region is CASSLANDRNEQFF. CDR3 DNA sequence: TGCGCCAGCAGCTTGGCGAATGATAGGAATGAGCAGTTCTTC.

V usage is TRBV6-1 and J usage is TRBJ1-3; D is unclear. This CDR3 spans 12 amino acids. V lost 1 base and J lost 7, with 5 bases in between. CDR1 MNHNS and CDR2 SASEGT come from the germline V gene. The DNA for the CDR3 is TGTGCCAGCAGTGAAGGGTGGAACACCATATATTTT. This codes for CASSEGWNTIYF.

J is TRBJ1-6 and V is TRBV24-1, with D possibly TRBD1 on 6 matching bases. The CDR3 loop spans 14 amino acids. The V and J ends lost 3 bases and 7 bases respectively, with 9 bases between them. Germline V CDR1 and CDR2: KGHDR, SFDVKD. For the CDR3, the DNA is TGTGCCACCAGTGATAACAGGGAAAATTCACCCCTCCACTTT. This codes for CATSDNRENSPLHF.

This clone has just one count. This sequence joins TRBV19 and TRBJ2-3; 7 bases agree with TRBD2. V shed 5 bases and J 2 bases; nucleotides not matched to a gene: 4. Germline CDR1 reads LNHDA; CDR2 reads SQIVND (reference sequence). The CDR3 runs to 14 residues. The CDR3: CASSWEGTTDTQYF. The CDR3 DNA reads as TGTGCCAGTAGTTGGGAGGGGACCACAGATACGCAGTATTTT.

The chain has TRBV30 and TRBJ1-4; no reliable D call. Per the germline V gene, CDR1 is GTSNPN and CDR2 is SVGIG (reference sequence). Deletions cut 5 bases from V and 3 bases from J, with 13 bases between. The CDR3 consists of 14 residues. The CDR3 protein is CAWGLGGSNEKLFF. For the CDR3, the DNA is TGTGCCTGGGGCCTTGGCGGGTCTAATGAAAAACTGTTTTTT.

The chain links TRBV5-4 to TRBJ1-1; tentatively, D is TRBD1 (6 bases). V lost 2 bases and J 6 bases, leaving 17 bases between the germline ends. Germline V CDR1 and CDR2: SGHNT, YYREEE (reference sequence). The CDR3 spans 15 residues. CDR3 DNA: TGTGCCAGCAGCTTAGGGGGGCGGGTCTCACCTGAAGCTTTCTTT. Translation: CASSLGGRVSPEAFF.

This chain's CDR3 is CASSLWGQGRPEAFF. The DNA of the CDR3 is TGTGCCAGCAGTTTATGGGGACAGGGTAGGCCTGAAGCTTTCTTT. This chain uses TRBV28 with TRBJ1-1; 9 nucleotides align to TRBD1. The CDR3 length is 15 residues. Germline V gene sequence: CDR1 MDHEN, CDR2 SYDVKM. J lost 6 bases, V lost 0 bases, and 5 bases had no gene match.

The CDR3 sequence: CASRNRGPGEAFF. The CDR3 nucleotides are TGTGCCAGTAGAAACAGGGGGCCTGGAGAGGCTTTCTTT. The chain has TRBV19 and TRBJ1-1; 9 nucleotides agree with TRBD1. Germline-derived CDR1 and CDR2 are LNHDA and SQIVND (reference sequence). The CDR3 runs to 13 residues. J was trimmed by 11 bases and V by 6 bases; bases with no gene match: 10.